These T cell receptor beta chains were read from a single sample in a study of neurological immune-mediated disorders. From the 5' RACE reads, TCRdb called clonotypes with MiXCR, one entry per CDR3 protein. The sample carries about 18,000 distinct CDR3 sequences, under 3.5% recorded once. Sequencing input: CD8+ T cells from blood. The receptors shown here come from a woman in her forties in good health. CDR3s include the opening cysteine and the closing phenylalanine or tryptophan. A D gene is named only where the DNA matches it firmly. Clone size appears in some rows only: once, few, many, or a class for an expanded clone.

j_call cdr3_length d_call v_call clone_size cdr3_nt cdr3_aa
TRBJ2-2 15 - TRBV6-2/TRBV6-3 medium-sized TGTGCCAGCAGTTACTCAGCAGACAGTCCCGGGGAGCTGTTTTTT CASSYSADSPGELFF
TRBJ2-1 13 - TRBV19 few TGTGCCGGAAGCGGAGGCCCCTACAATGAGCAGTTCTTC CAGSGGPYNEQFF
TRBJ2-1 12 - TRBV6-5 many TGTGCCAGCAGTTACAGGGGGAATGAGCAGTTCTTC CASSYRGNEQFF
TRBJ2-7 15 - TRBV5-5 many TGTGCCAGCAGGGAGCGCGATACCTCATCCTACGAGCAGTACTTC CASRERDTSSYEQYF
TRBJ1-3 16 - TRBV27 many TGTGCCAGCAGGACGAATAGGGGGAACTCTGGAAACACCATATATTTT CASRTNRGNSGNTIYF
TRBJ2-3 12 - TRBV29-1 many TGCAGCGTGGACTGGATTGCAGATACGCAGTATTTT CSVDWIADTQYF
TRBJ1-1 14 - TRBV21-1 many TGTGCCAGCAGCAAGACAGGGAGTGGCACTGAAGCTTTCTTT CASSKTGSGTEAFF
TRBJ2-1 16 TRBD2 TRBV7-6 few TGTGCCAGCAGCTCGCTACTAGCGGGAGCGGGGGATGAGCAGTTCTTC CASSSLLAGAGDEQFF
TRBJ2-7 13 TRBD1 TRBV12-3/TRBV12-4 many TGTGCCAGCAGCTCCGGGACAGCCTACGAGCAGTACTTC CASSSGTAYEQYF
TRBJ1-1 16 TRBD1 TRBV6-5 many TGTGCCAGCAGGCCCCTACCCGGGACAGGGAACACTGAAGCTTTCTTT CASRPLPGTGNTEAFF
TRBJ2-1 15 TRBD2 TRBV7-8 many TGTGCCAGCAGCTTAGCCCAGCGGGAGATCGATGAGCAGTTCTTC CASSLAQREIDEQFF
TRBJ2-7 15 TRBD2 TRBV18 - TGTGCCAGCTCACCATCTCGCGGGGGCTCCTACGAGCAGTACTTC CASSPSRGGSYEQYF
TRBJ2-3 16 TRBD2 TRBV5-5 many TGTGCCAGCAGACTCGGACTAGTCGGACTCACAGATACGCAGTATTTT CASRLGLVGLTDTQYF
TRBJ2-7 16 TRBD2 TRBV3-1 many TGTGCCAGCAGCCCCCTTCGGCTAGCGGAGGCCTACGAGCAGTACTTC CASSPLRLAEAYEQYF
TRBJ1-2 15 - TRBV5-1 many TGCGCCAGCAGCCCCCGAACGGGGCCTAGTGATGGCTACACCTTC CASSPRTGPSDGYTF
TRBJ1-4 14 - TRBV28 many TGTGCCAGCAGCACCATTGCAACTAATGAAAAACTGTTTTTT CASSTIATNEKLFF
TRBJ2-7 13 - TRBV27 many TGTGCCAGCAGGGGGAGAGGTTCCTACGAGCAGTACTTC CASRGRGSYEQYF
TRBJ2-1 12 TRBD1 TRBV29-1 many TGCAGCGTCGTAAACCCAGGGGGTGAGCAGTTCTTC CSVVNPGGEQFF
TRBJ2-7 17 - TRBV5-6 medium-sized TGTGCCAGCAGCTTGGCCTCGGACGGCGACTGGGACTACGAGCAGTACTTC CASSLASDGDWDYEQYF
TRBJ1-2 15 - TRBV6-1 many TGTGCCAGCAGTGAGAGTTTGGGGGAGTTCAATGGCTACACCTTC CASSESLGEFNGYTF
TRBJ2-3 20 TRBD2 TRBV20-1 - TGCAGTGCTAGAGATCCTATCGCGACTAGCGGGATAAGCTCCTACAATGAGCAGTATTTT CSARDPIATSGISSYNEQYF
TRBJ1-1 14 TRBD1 TRBV6-6 many TGTGCCAGCAGTTATGACAGGGTATTCACTGAAGCTTTCTTT CASSYDRVFTEAFF
TRBJ1-2 13 TRBD1 TRBV27 many TGTGCCAGCAGTTGGGGACAGAACTATGGCTACACCTTC CASSWGQNYGYTF
TRBJ2-7 15 TRBD2 TRBV28 many TGTGCCAGCAGTTCCTCGGAGCGGGGCACCTACGAGCAGTACTTC CASSSSERGTYEQYF
TRBJ2-2 15 - TRBV6-5 many TGTGCCAGCAGTTTCCAGATACAAAACACCGGGGAGCTGTTTTTT CASSFQIQNTGELFF
TRBJ2-1 14 - TRBV5-1 many TGCGCCAGCAGCCCACCGAGCTCCTACAATGAGCAGTTCTTC CASSPPSSYNEQFF